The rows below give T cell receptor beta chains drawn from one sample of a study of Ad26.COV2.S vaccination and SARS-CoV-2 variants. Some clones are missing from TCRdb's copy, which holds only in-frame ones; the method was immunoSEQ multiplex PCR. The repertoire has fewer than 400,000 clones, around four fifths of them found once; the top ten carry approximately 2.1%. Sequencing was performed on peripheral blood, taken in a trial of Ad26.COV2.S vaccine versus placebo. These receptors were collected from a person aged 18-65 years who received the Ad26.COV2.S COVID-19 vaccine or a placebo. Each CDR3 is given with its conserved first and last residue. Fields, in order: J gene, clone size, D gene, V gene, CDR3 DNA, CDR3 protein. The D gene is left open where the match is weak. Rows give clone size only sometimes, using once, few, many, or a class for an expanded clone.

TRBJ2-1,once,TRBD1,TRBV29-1,TGCAGCGGAACCGGGACAGGGGGCAATGAGCAGTTCTTC,CSGTGTGGNEQFF
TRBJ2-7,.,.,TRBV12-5,TGTGCTAGTGCCATAGACCGGGATCTGAGCTCCTACGAGCAGTACTTC,CASAIDRDLSSYEQYF
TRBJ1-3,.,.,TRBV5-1,TGCGCCAGCAGCTTGGGGGGAGACTCTGGAAACACCATATATTTT,CASSLGGDSGNTIYF
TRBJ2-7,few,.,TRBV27,TGTGCCAGCAGTTTCGGATCAGGAAAGTACGAGCAGTACTTC,CASSFGSGKYEQYF
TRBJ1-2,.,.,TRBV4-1,TGCGCCAGCAGCCAAGCTTTCCCCAGGGGTGGCTATGGCTACACCTTC,CASSQAFPRGGYGYTF
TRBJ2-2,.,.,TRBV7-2,TGTGCCAGCAGTCAGGCAGGGGTTCACGGGGAGCTGTTTTTT,CASSQAGVHGELFF
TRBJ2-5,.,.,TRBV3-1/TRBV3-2,TGTGCCAGCACCTTTCGTGGGCGACTAGGAATCCCAGAGACCCAGTACTTC,CASTFRGRLGIPETQYF
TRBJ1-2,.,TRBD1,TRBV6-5,TGTGCCAGCAGGACAGGGAACGGCTACACCTTC,CASRTGNGYTF
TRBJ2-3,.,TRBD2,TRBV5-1,TGCGCCAGCAGCTTAAATCTCCGGGGGGGCACAGATACGCAGTATTTT,CASSLNLRGGTDTQYF
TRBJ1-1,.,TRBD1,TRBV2,TGTGCCAGCAGTCTCGTCTGGACAGGGCGGGGGAACACTGAAGCTTTCTTT,CASSLVWTGRGNTEAFF
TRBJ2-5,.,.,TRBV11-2,TGTGCCAGCAGCGGCGGGACGGCCGAGGGAGAGACCCAGTACTTC,CASSGGTAEGETQYF
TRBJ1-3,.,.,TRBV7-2,TGTGCCAGCAGCCCCGGGACGTCAGGAAACACCATATATTTT,CASSPGTSGNTIYF
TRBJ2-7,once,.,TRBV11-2,TGTGCCAGCACCCGCCGGTCAGGGCCCTACGAGCAGTACTTC,CASTRRSGPYEQYF
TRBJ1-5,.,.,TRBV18,TGTGCCAGCTCGGTGTCACAGGGATCGAATCAGCCCCAGCATTTT,CASSVSQGSNQPQHF
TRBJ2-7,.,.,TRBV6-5,TGTGCCAGCAGACTACGACAGGCTGCCTACGAGCAGTACTTC,CASRLRQAAYEQYF
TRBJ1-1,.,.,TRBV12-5,TGTGCTAGTGGTCCCCGGACGGAGAACACTGAAGCTTTCTTT,CASGPRTENTEAFF
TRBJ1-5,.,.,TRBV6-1,TGTGCCAGCAGTGAAGCCAGATATCAGGCCAGGGGCAATCAGCCCCAGCATTTT,CASSEARYQARGNQPQHF
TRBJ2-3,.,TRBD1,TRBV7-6,TGTGCCAGCAGCGCGAGGGACAGGGGGCGGACTGCAGATACGCAGTATTTT,CASSARDRGRTADTQYF
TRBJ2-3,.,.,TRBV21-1,TGTGCCAGCAGCAAATGCCCTAGGGGAACTAGCACAGATACGCAGTATTTT,CASSKCPRGTSTDTQYF
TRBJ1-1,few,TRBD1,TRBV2,TGTGCCAGGGCTAAGGGGACAGCTGAAGCTTTCTTT,CARAKGTAEAFF
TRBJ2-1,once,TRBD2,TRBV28,TGTGCCAGCAGTTTAAAATACCGACTAGCGGGGGCCTACAATGAGCAGTTCTTC,CASSLKYRLAGAYNEQFF
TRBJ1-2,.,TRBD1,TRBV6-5,TGTGCCAGCAGGGACAGGGAGGAGGATGGCTACACCTTC,CASRDREEDGYTF
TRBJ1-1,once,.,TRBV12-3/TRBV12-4,TGTGCCAGCAGTTTTGTGAGTAACACTGAAGCTTTCTTT,CASSFVSNTEAFF
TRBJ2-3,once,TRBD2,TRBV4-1,TGCGCCAGCAGCAGAGCGGGGGCTGGGGATACGCAGTATTTT,CASSRAGAGDTQYF
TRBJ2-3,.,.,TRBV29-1,TGCAGCGTTGGAACAGGGTTGGCAGATACGCAGTATTTT,CSVGTGLADTQYF
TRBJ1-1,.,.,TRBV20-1,TGCAGTGCTAGTTTGGCCGTGAACACTGAAGCTTTCTTT,CSASLAVNTEAFF
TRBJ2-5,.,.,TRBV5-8,TGTGCCAGCAGCTTAGTAGAGACCCAGTACTTC,CASSLVETQYF
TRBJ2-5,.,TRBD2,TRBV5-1,TGCGCCAGCAGCCCGACTAGCGGGTACCAAGAGACCCAGTACTTC,CASSPTSGYQETQYF
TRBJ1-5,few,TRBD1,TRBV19,TGTGCCAGTAGTAGGGGACAGGGGGTCAATCAGCCCCAGCATTTT,CASSRGQGVNQPQHF
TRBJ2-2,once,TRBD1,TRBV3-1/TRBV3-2,TGTGCCAGCAGCCAATTTTCGAGGGGGCGGGTCGGGGAGCTGTTTTTT,CASSQFSRGRVGELFF
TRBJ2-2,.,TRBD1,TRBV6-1,TGTGCCAGCAGTGAAGAAAAGGACAGGGCGGCCGGGGAGCTGTTTTTT,CASSEEKDRAAGELFF
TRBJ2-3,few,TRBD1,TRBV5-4,TGTGCCAGCAGTTTGGGACAGCGCACAGATACGCAGTATTTT,CASSLGQRTDTQYF
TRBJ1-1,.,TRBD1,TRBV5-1,TGCGCCAGCAGCTTGGGGACAGGGCGGAACACTGAAGCTTTCTTT,CASSLGTGRNTEAFF
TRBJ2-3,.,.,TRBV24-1,TGTGCCACCAGTGAAGGACGGGCGGACACAGATACGCAGTATTTT,CATSEGRADTDTQYF
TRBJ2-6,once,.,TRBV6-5,TGTGCCAGCAGCCGAGCTGGGGCCAACGTCCTGACTTTC,CASSRAGANVLTF
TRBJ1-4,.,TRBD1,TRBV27,TGTGCCAGCAGACCACAGGGGCGGGGTGAAAAACTGTTTTTT,CASRPQGRGEKLFF
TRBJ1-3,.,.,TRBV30,TGTGCCTGGAGTGTACGGGGTTTCTCTGGAAACACCATATATTTT,CAWSVRGFSGNTIYF
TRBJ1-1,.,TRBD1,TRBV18,TGTGCCAGCTCACCACAGGACAGGGGGCCAGCTTTCTTT,CASSPQDRGPAFF
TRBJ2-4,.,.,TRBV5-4,TGTGCCGGGTCTAGAGCAGGCCTAAAAAACATTCAGTACTTC,CAGSRAGLKNIQYF
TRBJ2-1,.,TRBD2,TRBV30,TGTGCCTGGAGTGTGTGGGGGGGCAATGAGCAGTTCTTC,CAWSVWGGNEQFF
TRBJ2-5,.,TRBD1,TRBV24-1,TGTGCCACCAGTGATCTGGGACAGGGGAAAGAGACCCAGTACTTC,CATSDLGQGKETQYF
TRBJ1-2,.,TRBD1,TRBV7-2,TGTGCCAGCAGCCGGGCCGCTCCGGGACAGGGTTATGGCTACACCTTC,CASSRAAPGQGYGYTF
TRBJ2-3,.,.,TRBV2,TGTGCCAGCACACCGGGACGGAACACAGATACGCAGTATTTT,CASTPGRNTDTQYF
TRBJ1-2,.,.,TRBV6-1,TGTGCCAGCAGTGAAGCGCTATGGAGCCGTGGCTACACCTTC,CASSEALWSRGYTF
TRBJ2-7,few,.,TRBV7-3,TGTGCCAGCAGCTTGGGGGTTGGGGAGCAGTACTTC,CASSLGVGEQYF
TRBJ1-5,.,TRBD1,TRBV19,TGTGCCAGTACCACGGACAGGGGTTTCAATCAGCCCCAGCATTTT,CASTTDRGFNQPQHF